The next 4 T cell receptor beta chains were all read from a single sample in a study of OX40 agonist ivuxolimab in advanced cancers. Measured with immunoSEQ multiplex PCR; TCRdb has only the in-frame clones, and not every one. The sample has around 75,000 clones, around 88% seen once. The sample consisted of CD4+ or CD8+ T cells sorted from blood, taken in a trial of the OX40 agonist ivuxolimab. All receptors come from an adult with an advanced solid tumor such as melanoma, head and neck, liver or kidney cancer.

The chain is built from TRBV29-1 and TRBJ1-2; D remains unclear. The CDR3 spans 11 residues. Germline V gives CDR1 SQVTM, CDR2 ANQGSEA. With 3 bases removed from V and 7 bases from J, the gap between germline ends came to 9 bases. CDR3 nucleotides: TGCAGCGTTGATTTCGGCGGTGGCTACACCTTC. Translated: CSVDFGGGYTF.

CDR3 DNA sequence: TGTGCCAGCAGAGTTTATAGCACCTATGGCTACACCTTC. Amino acids: CASRVYSTYGYTF. The chain couples TRBV28 to TRBJ1-2; no clear D gene. The ends were cut back, 6 bases at V and 4 bases at J, with 12 bases in the middle. Germline assignment: CDR1 MDHEN and CDR2 SYDVKM. CDR3 length: 13 residues.

The chain employs TRBV6-6 and TRBJ1-6; no firm D call. Trimming stripped 6 bases from V and 0 bases from J, with 6 bases between. The germline V gene encodes CDR1 MNHNY and CDR2 SVGAGI (reference sequence). This CDR3 comprises 14 residues. The CDR3 DNA follows: TGTGCCAGCAGAACGAGCTCCTATAATTCACCCCTCCACTTT. Translated, it gives CASRTSSYNSPLHF.

The chain is built from TRBV7-9 and TRBJ2-2; 8 nucleotides line up with TRBD1. The CDR3 length is 16 residues. J gave up 1 base and V 1 base, and 2 bases lay outside the gene matches. Per germline, CDR1 SEHNR and CDR2 FQNEAQ (reference sequence). DNA for the CDR3: TGTGCCAGCAGCTTAGGTGGACAGGGGAACACCGGGGAGCTGTTTTTT. Its protein is CASSLGGQGNTGELFF.